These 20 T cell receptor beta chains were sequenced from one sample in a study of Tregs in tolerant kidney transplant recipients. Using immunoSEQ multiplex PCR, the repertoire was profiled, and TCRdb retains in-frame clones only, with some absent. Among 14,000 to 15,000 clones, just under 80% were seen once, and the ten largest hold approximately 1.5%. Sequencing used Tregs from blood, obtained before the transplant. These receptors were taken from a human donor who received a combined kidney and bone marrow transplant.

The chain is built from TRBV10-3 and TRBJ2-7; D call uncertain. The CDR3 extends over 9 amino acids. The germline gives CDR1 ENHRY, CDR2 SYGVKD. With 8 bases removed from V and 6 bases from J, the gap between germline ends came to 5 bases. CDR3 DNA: TGTGCCATCGGTAGCGAGCAGTACTTC. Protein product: CAIGSEQYF.

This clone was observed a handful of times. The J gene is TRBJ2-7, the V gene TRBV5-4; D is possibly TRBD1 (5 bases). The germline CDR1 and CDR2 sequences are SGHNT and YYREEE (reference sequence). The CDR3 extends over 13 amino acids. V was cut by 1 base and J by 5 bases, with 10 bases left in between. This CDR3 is CASSLSPGNEQYF. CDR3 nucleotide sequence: TGTGCCAGCAGCTTGTCCCCAGGGAACGAGCAGTACTTC.

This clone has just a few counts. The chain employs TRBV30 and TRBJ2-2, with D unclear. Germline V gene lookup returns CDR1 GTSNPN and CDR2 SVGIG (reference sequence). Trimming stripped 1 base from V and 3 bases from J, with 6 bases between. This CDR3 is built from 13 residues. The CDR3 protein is CAWSGPDTGELFF. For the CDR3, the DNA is TGTGCCTGGAGTGGTCCGGACACCGGGGAGCTGTTTTTT.

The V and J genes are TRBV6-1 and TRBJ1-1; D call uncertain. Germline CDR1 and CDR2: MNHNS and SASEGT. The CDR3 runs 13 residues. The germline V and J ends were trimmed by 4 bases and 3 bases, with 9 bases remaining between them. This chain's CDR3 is CASSVGRDTEAFF. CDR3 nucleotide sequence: TGTGCCAGCAGTGTGGGGAGGGACACTGAAGCTTTCTTT.

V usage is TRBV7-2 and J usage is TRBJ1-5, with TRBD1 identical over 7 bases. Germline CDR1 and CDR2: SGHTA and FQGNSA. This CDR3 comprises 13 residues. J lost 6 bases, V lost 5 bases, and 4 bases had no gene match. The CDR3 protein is CASSLNRGQPQHF. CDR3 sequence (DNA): TGTGCCAGCAGCCTGAACAGGGGTCAGCCCCAGCATTTT.

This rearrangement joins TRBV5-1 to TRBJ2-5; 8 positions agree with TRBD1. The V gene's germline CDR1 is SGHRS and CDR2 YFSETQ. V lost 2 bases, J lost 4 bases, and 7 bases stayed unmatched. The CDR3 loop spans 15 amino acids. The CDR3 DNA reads TGCGCCAGCAGCTTCGGTGGGACAGGAGGAGAGACCCAGTACTTC. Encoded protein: CASSFGGTGGETQYF.

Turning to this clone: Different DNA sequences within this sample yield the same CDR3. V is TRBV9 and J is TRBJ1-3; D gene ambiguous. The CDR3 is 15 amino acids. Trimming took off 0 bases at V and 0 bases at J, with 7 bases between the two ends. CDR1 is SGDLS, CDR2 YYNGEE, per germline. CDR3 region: CASSVGGSSGNTIYF. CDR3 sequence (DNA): TGTGCCAGCAGCGTAGGCGGCAGCTCTGGAAACACCATATATTTT.

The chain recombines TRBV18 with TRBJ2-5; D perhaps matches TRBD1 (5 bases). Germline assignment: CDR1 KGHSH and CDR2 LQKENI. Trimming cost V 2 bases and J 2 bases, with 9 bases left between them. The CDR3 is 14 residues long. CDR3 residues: CASSPGAGQETQYF. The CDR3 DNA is TGTGCCAGCTCACCAGGGGCAGGGCAAGAGACCCAGTACTTC.

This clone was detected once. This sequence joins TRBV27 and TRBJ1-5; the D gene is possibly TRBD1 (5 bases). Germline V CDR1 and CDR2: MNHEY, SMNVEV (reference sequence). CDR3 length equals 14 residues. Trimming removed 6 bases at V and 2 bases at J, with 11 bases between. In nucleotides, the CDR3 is TGTGCCAGCAGGCCGCAGGGCGGCAATCAGCCCCAGCATTTT. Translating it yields CASRPQGGNQPQHF.

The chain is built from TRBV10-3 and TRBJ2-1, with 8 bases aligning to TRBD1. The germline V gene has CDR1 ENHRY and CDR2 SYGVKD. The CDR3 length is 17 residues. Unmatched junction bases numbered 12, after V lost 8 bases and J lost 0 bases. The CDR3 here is CAISGGGSTFSYNEQFF. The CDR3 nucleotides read TGTGCCATCTCAGGGGGCGGCAGCACCTTCTCCTACAATGAGCAGTTCTTC.

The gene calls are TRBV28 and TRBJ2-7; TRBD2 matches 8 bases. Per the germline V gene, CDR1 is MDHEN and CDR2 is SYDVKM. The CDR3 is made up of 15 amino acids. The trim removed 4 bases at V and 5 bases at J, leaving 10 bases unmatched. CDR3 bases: TGTGCCAGCAGTTACCCTAGCGGGTGGGGGGACGAGCAGTACTTC. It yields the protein CASSYPSGWGDEQYF.

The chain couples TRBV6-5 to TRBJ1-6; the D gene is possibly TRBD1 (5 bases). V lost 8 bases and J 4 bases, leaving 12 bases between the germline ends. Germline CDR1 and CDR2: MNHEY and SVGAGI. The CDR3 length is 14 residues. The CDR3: CASGGAPYNSPLHF. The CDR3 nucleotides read TGTGCCAGCGGCGGGGCCCCATATAATTCACCCCTCCACTTT.

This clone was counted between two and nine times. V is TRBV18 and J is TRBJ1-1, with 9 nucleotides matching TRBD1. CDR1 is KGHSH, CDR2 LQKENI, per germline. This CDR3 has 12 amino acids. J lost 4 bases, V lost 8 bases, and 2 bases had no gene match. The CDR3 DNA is TGTGCCAGCCGGGACAGGGCCACTGAAGCTTTCTTT. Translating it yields CASRDRATEAFF. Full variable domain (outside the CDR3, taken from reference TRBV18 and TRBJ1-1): NAGVMQNPRHLVRRRGQEARLRCSPMKGHSHVYWYRQLPEEGLKFMVYLQKENIIDESGMPKERFSAEFPKEGPSILRIQQVVRGDSAAYFCASRDRATEAFFGQGTRLTVV.

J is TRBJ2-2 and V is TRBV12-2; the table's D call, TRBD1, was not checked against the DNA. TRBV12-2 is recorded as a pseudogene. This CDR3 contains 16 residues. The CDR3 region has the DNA TGTGCAAGTCGCTTAAATCGGGACAGGGTCACCGGGGAGCTGTTTTTT. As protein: CASRLNRDRVTGELFF.

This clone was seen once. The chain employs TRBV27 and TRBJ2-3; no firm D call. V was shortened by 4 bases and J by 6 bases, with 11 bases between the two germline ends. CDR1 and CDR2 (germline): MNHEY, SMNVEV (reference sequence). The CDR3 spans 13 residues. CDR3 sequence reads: CASSSRLPDTQYF. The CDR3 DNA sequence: TGTGCCAGCAGTTCCCGACTCCCCGATACGCAGTATTTT.

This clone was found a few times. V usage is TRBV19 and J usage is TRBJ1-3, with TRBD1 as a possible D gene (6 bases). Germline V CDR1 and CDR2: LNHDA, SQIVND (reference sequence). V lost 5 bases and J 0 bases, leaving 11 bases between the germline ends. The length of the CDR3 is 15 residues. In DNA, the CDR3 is TGTGCCAGTAGTCGACAGGCCCTCTCTGGAAACACCATATATTTT. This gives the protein CASSRQALSGNTIYF. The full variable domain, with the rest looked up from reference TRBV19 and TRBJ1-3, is DGGITQSPKYLFRKEGQNVTLSCEQNLNHDAMYWYRQDPGQGLRLIYYSQIVNDFQKGDIAEGYSVSREKKESFPLTVTSAQKNPTAFYLCASSRQALSGNTIYFGEGSWLTVV.

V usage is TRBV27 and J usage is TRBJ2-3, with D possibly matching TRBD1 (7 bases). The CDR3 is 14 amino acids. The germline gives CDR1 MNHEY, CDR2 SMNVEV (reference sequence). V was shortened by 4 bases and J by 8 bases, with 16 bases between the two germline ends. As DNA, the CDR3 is TGTGCCAGCAGTTCCCAGACAGGGCGGGGTACGCAGTATTTT. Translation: CASSSQTGRGTQYF.

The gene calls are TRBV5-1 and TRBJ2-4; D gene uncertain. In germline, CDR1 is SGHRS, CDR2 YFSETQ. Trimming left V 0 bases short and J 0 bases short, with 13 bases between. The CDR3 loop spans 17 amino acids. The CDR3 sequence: CASSLGVTPGAKNIQYF. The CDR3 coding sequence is TGCGCCAGCAGCTTGGGTGTCACCCCCGGAGCCAAAAACATTCAGTACTTC.

CDR3 sequence reads: CSAREAGSRFF. The CDR3 nucleotides are TGCAGTGCTAGAGAGGCGGGAAGTCGTTTCTTC. The rearrangement links TRBV20-1 to TRBJ2-1, with D perhaps TRBD2 (6 bases). Trimming cost V 0 bases and J 16 bases, with 13 bases left between them. CDR3 length: 11 residues. Germline V gene data show CDR1 as DFQATT and CDR2 as SNEGSKA (reference sequence).

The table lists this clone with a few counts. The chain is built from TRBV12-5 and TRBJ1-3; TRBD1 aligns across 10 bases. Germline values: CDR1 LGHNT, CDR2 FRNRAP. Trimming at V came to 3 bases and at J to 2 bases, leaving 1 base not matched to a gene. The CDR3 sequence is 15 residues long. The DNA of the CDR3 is TGTGCTAGTGGTTTAGGGACAGGGGCTGGAAACACCATATATTTT. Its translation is CASGLGTGAGNTIYF.